This T cell receptor (beta chain) was found in a study of T cells in narcolepsy. Clones were read by immunoSEQ multiplex PCR, and TCRdb kept only the in-frame ones, dropping some. The repertoire holds tens of thousands of clones, about 85% seen once, with under 1.5% in the top ten. The CDR3 runs to 14 residues. V shed 7 bases and J 0 bases; nucleotides not matched to a gene: 4. Germline loops: CDR1 MNHEY, CDR2 SMNVEV (reference sequence). The TCR sequence derives from a human donor with narcolepsy. Sequenced material: CD45RA- memory CD4+ T cells from PBMCs. The V call is TRBV27, the J call TRBJ1-1; 8 nucleotides match TRBD1. This CDR3 is CASMLQGVNTEAFF. The CDR3, as DNA: TGTGCCAGCATGTTACAGGGGGTGAACACTGAAGCTTTCTTT.